Sequencing of this TCR beta chain was carried out in a study of blood T cell repertoires in COVID-19. Overall study context: From the United States, Italy and Spain came samples of acute and convalescent COVID-19. T cells, B-cell-depleted T cells, or PBMCs supplied cDNA or gDNA.

Per the original data handling: Cell counts per sample came from amplifying reference gene primers. Sequenced by immunoSEQ multiplex PCR; TCRdb stores in-frame clones only, minus some. The DNA was the basis for D and trimming; V, J and clone size are from that table. The repertoire consists of some 33,000 clones, with about 82% occurring once and the leading ten covering under 7.5%. From germline, CDR1 is KGHSH and CDR2 LQKENI. The germline V and J ends were trimmed by 2 bases and 6 bases, with 35 bases remaining between them. This CDR3 contains 21 residues. The sequence was collected from a man aged 60-69 years with active COVID-19. The sequencing input was peripheral blood. The chain employs TRBV18 and TRBJ2-7, with D perhaps TRBD2 (6 bases). The CDR3 loop reads CASSPTKVGRIQGLPTTEQYF. CDR3 DNA: TGTGCCAGCTCACCAACAAAGGTAGGGAGGATCCAGGGCCTTCCAACCACCGAGCAGTACTTC.